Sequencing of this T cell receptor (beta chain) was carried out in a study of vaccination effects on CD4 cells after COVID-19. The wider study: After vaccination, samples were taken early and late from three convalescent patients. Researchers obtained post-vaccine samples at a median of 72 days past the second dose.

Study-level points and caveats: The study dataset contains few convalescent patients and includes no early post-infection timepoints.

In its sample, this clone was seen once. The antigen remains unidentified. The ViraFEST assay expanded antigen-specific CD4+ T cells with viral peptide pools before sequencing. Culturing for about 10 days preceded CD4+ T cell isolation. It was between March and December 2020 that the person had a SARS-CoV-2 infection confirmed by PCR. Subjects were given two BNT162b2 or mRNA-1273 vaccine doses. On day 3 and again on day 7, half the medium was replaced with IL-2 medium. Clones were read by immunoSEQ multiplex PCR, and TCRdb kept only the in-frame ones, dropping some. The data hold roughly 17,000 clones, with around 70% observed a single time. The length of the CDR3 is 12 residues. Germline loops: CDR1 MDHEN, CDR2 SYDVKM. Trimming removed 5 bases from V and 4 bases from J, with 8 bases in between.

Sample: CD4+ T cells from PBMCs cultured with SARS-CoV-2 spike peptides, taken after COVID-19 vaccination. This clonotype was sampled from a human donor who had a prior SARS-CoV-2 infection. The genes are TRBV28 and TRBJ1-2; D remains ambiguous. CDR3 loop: CASSDKPYGYTF. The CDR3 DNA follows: TGTGCCAGCAGTGACAAGCCCTATGGCTACACCTTC.